This T cell receptor beta chain comes out of a study of vaccination and CD4 T cells after COVID-19. General study points: Post-vaccination reactive clonotypes (median 38) did not differ significantly from post-infection (approximately 23). Convalescent patients displayed spike mono-reactivity in 304 of 307 vaccine-specific clones.

Germline-derived CDR1 and CDR2 are DFQATT and SNEGSKA (reference sequence). V lost 0 bases, J lost 5 bases, and 12 bases stayed unmatched. The CDR3 covers 16 residues. The treatment here: roughly nine-day PBMC culture with coronavirus spike peptide pools or control peptides (ViraFEST assay). In the ViraFEST assay, peptide-pool expansion preceded TCR sequencing of expanded clonotypes. PBMCs were cultured at 1.5 million to 2.5 million per well with roughly 9 IU/ml IL-2 and 9 to 10 ug/ml peptide pools. With regard to this clonotype: Its antigen is as yet unknown.

Sequenced with the Oncomine TCR Beta short-read assay was DNA taken from cultured CD4+ T cells. TCRdb redid the calling of the PCR reads with MiXCR, one entry per CDR3 protein. The repertoire consists of roughly 18,000 distinct CDR3 sequences, with around half occurring once and the leading ten covering more than 7%. Here the sequenced sample was CD4+ T cells from blood, cultured in vitro, taken before SARS-CoV-2 vaccination. V usage is TRBV20-1 and J usage is TRBJ1-2, with TRBD1 identical over 7 bases. This TCR came from a human donor who had recovered from COVID-19. CDR3 protein: CSAREAGGPLAYGYTF. In DNA, the CDR3 is TGCAGTGCTAGAGAGGCAGGGGGGCCCTTGGCTTATGGCTACACCTTC.